What follows is one T cell receptor beta chain and its context. Its antigen is still unknown. These data are taken from a study of T cell responses to AZD1222 COVID-19 vaccine. Investigators merged groups given second doses at roughly 4 or roughly 12 weeks. Trimming removed 1 base from V and 8 bases from J; junction bases left unmatched: 3. Germline CDR1 is SGHAT and CDR2 is FQNNGV. The CDR3 contains 15 residues. The protocol was immunoSEQ multiplex PCR, while the TCRdb copy is restricted to in-frame clones and leaves out a portion. This table holds tens of thousands of clones, approximately 88% found once. Study-wide results and limits: Across spike, vaccine-associated CD4 TCRs were found, dominant at 160-218 and 743-854.

Here the sequenced sample was peripheral blood, taken 28 days after the second AZD1222 dose. The chain recombines TRBV11-2 with TRBJ1-6; 9 nucleotides align to TRBD1. This receptor was obtained from an adult who received the AZD1222 COVID-19 vaccine. Here the CDR3 DNA reads TGTGCCAGCAGCTTAGCCGGGACAGGGCATTCACCCCTCCACTTT. Translation gives CASSLAGTGHSPLHF.